The clone carrying this T cell receptor beta chain was seen just once. This CDR3 contains 15 residues. Germline CDR1 reads SGHVS; CDR2 reads FQNEAQ. After removal of 6 bases from V and 0 bases from J, the junction contained 5 bases not matched to a gene. This record comes from a study of blood T cell repertoires in COVID-19. Study at large: The origin of the acute and convalescent COVID-19 samples was the United States, Italy and Spain. From T cells, B-cell-depleted T cells, or PBMCs came the material, which was cDNA or gDNA.

In the original analysis: Quantification of nucleated cells was approximated via reference gene primer amplification. The assay was immunoSEQ multiplex PCR, and TCRdb's table has in-frame clones only and misses some. V and J calls plus clone size are reproduced from that table; the DNA served to infer D and trimming. The table records about 320,000 clones, about 89% of them present only once. This TCR was sampled from a young man who had recovered from COVID-19. Input material: peripheral blood. This chain links TRBV7-8 with TRBJ2-1; 7 bases are shared with TRBD2. CDR3 sequence: CASRGGITSYNEQFF. The CDR3 nucleotides are TGTGCCAGCAGGGGGGGGATCACCTCCTACAATGAGCAGTTCTTC. The variable domain in full, with the rest retrieved from reference TRBV7-8 and TRBJ2-1, is GAGVSQSPRYKVAKRGQDVALRCDPISGHVSLFWYQQALGQGPEFLTYFQNEAQLDKSGLPSDRFFAERPEGSVSTLKIQRTQQEDSAVYLCASRGGITSYNEQFFGPGTRLTVL.